This paragraph covers one T cell receptor beta chain sequence. This sample was taken from a study of blood T cell repertoires in COVID-19. The wider study: Acute-phase and convalescent COVID-19 samples originated in the United States, Italy and Spain.

Libraries were prepared by immunoSEQ multiplex PCR; TCRdb keeps only in-frame clonotypes and omits some of them. Of 200,000 to 250,000 clones listed, 80% to 90% are singletons. The germline gives CDR1 LGHDT, CDR2 YNNKEL (reference sequence). V dropped 4 bases and J dropped 7 bases, with 17 bases sitting between them. This CDR3 has 16 amino acids. Specimen: peripheral blood. The sequence derives from a woman older than 75 with active or convalescent COVID-19. V usage is TRBV3-1 (or the pseudogene TRBV3-2) and J usage is TRBJ1-6; perhaps TRBD1 as D (6 bases). CDR3 in amino acids: CASSLRGGGQNSPLHF. The CDR3 DNA follows: TGTGCCAGCAGCCTCCGTGGGGGGGGCCAGAATTCACCCCTCCACTTT.